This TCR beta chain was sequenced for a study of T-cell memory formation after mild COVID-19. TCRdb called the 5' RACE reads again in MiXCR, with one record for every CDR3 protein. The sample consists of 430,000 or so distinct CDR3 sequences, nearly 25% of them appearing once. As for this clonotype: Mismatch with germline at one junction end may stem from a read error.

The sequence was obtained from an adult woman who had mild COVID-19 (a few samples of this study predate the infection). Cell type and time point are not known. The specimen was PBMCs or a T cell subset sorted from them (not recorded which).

This chain's CDR3 is CSARDRGNWAEQFF. CDR3 nucleotide sequence: TGCAGTGCCAGAGACAGGGGTAATTGGGCTGAGCAGTTCTTC. This sequence joins TRBV20-1 and TRBJ2-1; 8 bases match TRBD1. Germline CDR1 DFQATT, CDR2 SNEGSKA (reference sequence). The CDR3 is made up of 14 amino acids.